One sample yielded the 4 T cell receptor beta chains listed below, sequenced in a study of regulatory T cells in long-lasting Graves disease. The authors built TCR beta libraries using iRepertoire HTBI primers and Arm-PCR of CDR3 regions. MiXCR, run by TCRdb on the multiplex PCR reads, gives a single entry per CDR3 protein. This table holds 250,000 or so distinct CDR3 sequences, more than 15% found once. Time point of the sample: newly diagnosed GD, antithyroid drugs for less than 3 months. PBMC RNA served as the TCR library source. This same sample was also taken into another study, of T cells in Graves' hyperthyroidism and ophthalmopathy.

This specimen was peripheral blood mononuclear cells (PBMCs), taken at new diagnosis, from a patient treated with antithyroid drugs. The receptor set was obtained from a woman aged 25-40 years with Graves disease.

V usage is TRBV12-3 or TRBV12-4 and J usage is TRBJ2-7, with TRBD1 as a possible D gene (7 bases). V lost 3 bases and J 0 bases, leaving 18 bases between the germline ends. This CDR3 contains 17 residues. The CDR3 sequence: CASSFKGGDRDSYEQYF. Here the CDR3 DNA reads TGTGCCAGCAGTTTTAAGGGGGGTGACAGGGACTCCTACGAGCAGTACTTC.

In its sample, this clonotype was seen many times. J is TRBJ1-2 and V is TRBV6-1; TRBD1 is a possible D gene (5 bases). The germline CDR1 and CDR2 sequences are MNHNS and SASEGT. CDR3 length: 13 residues. V was shortened by 6 bases and J by 4 bases, with 12 bases between the two germline ends. The CDR3 sequence is CASREPGLYGYTF. CDR3 DNA: TGTGCCAGCAGAGAACCGGGGCTCTATGGCTACACCTTC.

This clonotype showed up many times. This chain's CDR3 is CASTSDRFGTEAFF. CDR3 DNA sequence: TGTGCCAGCACTTCCGACAGGTTCGGCACTGAAGCTTTCTTT. The chain couples TRBV5-4 to TRBJ1-1; a weak D match, TRBD1 (6 bases). With 6 bases removed from V and 4 bases from J, the gap between germline ends came to 16 bases. The CDR3 runs 14 residues. Germline V lookup: CDR1 SGHNT, CDR2 YYREEE (reference sequence).

The sample holds many counts of this clonotype. The chain recombines TRBV12-3 or TRBV12-4 with TRBJ2-1, with 9 bases lining up with TRBD2. The CDR3 runs to 14 residues. J gave up 6 bases and V 6 bases, and 6 bases lay outside the gene matches. The CDR3 nucleotides read TGTGCCAGCAGCTTGGCGGGGGGGCCCAATGAGCAGTTCTTC. This encodes CASSLAGGPNEQFF.